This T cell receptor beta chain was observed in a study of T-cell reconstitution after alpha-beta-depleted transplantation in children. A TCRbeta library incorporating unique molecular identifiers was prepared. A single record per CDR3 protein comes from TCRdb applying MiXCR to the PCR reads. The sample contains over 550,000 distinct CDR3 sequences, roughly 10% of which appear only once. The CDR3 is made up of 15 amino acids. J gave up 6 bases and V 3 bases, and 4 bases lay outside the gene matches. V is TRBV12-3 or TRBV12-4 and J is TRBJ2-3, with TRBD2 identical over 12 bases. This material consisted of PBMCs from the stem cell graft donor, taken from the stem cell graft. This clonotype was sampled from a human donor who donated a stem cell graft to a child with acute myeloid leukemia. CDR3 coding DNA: TGTGCCAGCAGTTTCCCGACTAGCGGGAGTGATACGCAGTATTTT. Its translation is CASSFPTSGSDTQYF.